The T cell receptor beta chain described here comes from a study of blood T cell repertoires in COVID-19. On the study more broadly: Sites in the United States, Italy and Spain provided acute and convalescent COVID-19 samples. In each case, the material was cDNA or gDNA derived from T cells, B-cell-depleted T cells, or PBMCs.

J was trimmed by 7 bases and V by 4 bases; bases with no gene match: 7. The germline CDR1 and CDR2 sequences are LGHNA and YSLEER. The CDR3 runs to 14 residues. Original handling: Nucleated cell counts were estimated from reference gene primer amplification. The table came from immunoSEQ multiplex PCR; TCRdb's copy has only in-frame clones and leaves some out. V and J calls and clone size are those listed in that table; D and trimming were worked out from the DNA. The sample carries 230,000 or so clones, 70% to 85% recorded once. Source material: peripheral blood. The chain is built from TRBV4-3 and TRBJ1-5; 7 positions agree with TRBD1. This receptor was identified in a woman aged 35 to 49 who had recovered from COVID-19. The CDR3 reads CASSLDQGDQPQHF. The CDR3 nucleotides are TGCGCCAGCAGCCTCGATCAGGGGGACCAGCCCCAGCATTTT.